This TCR beta chain originates from a study of T-cell memory formation after mild COVID-19. MiXCR, run by TCRdb on the 5' RACE reads, gives a single entry per CDR3 protein. This table has about half a million distinct CDR3 sequences, 15% to 20% appearing once. Trimming left V 8 bases short and J 4 bases short, with 11 bases between. The CDR3 length is 12 residues. Germline V gene data show CDR1 as KGHSH and CDR2 as LQKENI. This clonotype was seen at least ten times. Its specificity is not known. Notes on the study in general: A subset of responding clones appeared in pre-infection memory, suggesting cross-reactive memory joined.

This sequence originates from an adult woman who had mild COVID-19 (a few samples of this study predate the infection). Cell type and time point are not known. Material: PBMCs or a T cell subset sorted from them (not recorded which). The chain links TRBV18 to TRBJ2-5; no firm D call. DNA for the CDR3: TGTGCCAGCAGCCCCCCAGGAGAGACCCAGTACTTC. Its protein product is CASSPPGETQYF.